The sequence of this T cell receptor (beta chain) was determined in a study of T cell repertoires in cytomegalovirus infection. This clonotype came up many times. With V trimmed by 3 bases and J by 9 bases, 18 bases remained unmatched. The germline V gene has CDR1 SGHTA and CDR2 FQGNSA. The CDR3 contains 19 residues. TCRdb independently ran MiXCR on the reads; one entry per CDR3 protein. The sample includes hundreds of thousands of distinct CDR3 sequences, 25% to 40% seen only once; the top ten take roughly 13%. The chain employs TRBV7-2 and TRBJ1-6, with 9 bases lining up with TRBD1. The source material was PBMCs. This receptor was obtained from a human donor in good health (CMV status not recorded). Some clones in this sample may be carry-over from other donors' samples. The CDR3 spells CASSLYGRTGEDLRSPLHF. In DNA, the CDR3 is TGTGCCAGCAGCTTGTATGGCCGGACAGGGGAAGATTTACGTTCACCCCTCCACTTT.